A selection of T cell receptor beta chains follows, all from one sample in a study of blood T cell repertoires in COVID-19. The protocol was immunoSEQ multiplex PCR, while the TCRdb copy is restricted to in-frame clones and leaves out a portion. The data hold about 360,000 clones, with approximately 86% observed a single time. The sample comprised peripheral blood. The receptors derive from a woman aged 60-75 years with COVID-19, enrolled during active disease. The CDR3 runs from the conserved cysteine through the conserved F or W. D genes are given only for firm matches. The listing skips clone size in some rows; elsewhere it reads once, few, many or a size class.

d_call	v_call	cdr3_length	j_call	clone_size	cdr3_nt	cdr3_aa
TRBD1	TRBV11-3	16	TRBJ2-3	NA	TGTGCCAGCAGCTCCCGACGGGACAGGGAGACAGATACGCAGTATTTT	CASSSRRDRETDTQYF
NA	TRBV30	11	TRBJ2-7	once	TGTGCCTGGAGTGTGAGGGGGGAGCAGTACTTC	CAWSVRGEQYF
TRBD1	TRBV18	14	TRBJ1-4	NA	TGTGCCAGCTCACCAAACAGGGGAAATGAAAAACTGTTTTTT	CASSPNRGNEKLFF
NA	TRBV27	14	TRBJ1-1	few	TGTGCCAGCAGTTTAACTGCTCCGAACACTGAAGCTTTCTTT	CASSLTAPNTEAFF
TRBD1	TRBV2	14	TRBJ2-3	NA	TGTGCCAGCGTCCGGGACAGGGGCACAGATACGCAGTATTTT	CASVRDRGTDTQYF
TRBD1	TRBV20-1	10	TRBJ1-1	NA	TGCAGTGCGGTAGACAGGGAGGCTTTCTTT	CSAVDREAFF
NA	TRBV9	14	TRBJ2-7	NA	TGTGCCAGCAGCGTAGGCAGGGAAGGCTACGAGCAGTACTTC	CASSVGREGYEQYF
TRBD1	TRBV9	12	TRBJ1-2	NA	TGTGCCTCTCAAACAGGGGCTAGGGGCTACACCTTC	CASQTGARGYTF
TRBD1	TRBV4-1	15	TRBJ1-2	NA	TGCGCCAGCAGCCACCCGGGACAGGGCAGGAATGGCTACACCTTC	CASSHPGQGRNGYTF
NA	TRBV11-3	15	TRBJ1-2	NA	TGTGCCAGCAGCCCCCGCTGGGACACCGGCTATGGCTACACCTTC	CASSPRWDTGYGYTF
TRBD2	TRBV28	14	TRBJ2-7	NA	TGTGCCAGCAGTCCGGGGGGGCGGTTAGACGAGCAGTACTTC	CASSPGGRLDEQYF
TRBD2	TRBV4-1	15	TRBJ2-3	NA	TGCGCCAGCAGCCAGACTAGCGGGGGGCCAGATACGCAGTATTTT	CASSQTSGGPDTQYF
TRBD1	TRBV2	15	TRBJ2-3	NA	TGTGCCAGCAGTTCTAGGACAGGGGGCACAGATACGCAGTATTTT	CASSSRTGGTDTQYF
NA	TRBV9	16	TRBJ2-1	NA	TGTGCCAGCAGCGACGCCTTAGGGACTTTCTACAATGAGCAGTTCTTC	CASSDALGTFYNEQFF
NA	TRBV7-3	14	TRBJ1-2	once	TGTGCCAGCAGCTACGGTCCCGCTGAGTATGGCTACACCTTC	CASSYGPAEYGYTF
TRBD1	TRBV19	15	TRBJ2-1	once	TGTGCCAGTAGTACCTCGACAGGGATTAACAATGAGCAGTTCTTC	CASSTSTGINNEQFF
NA	TRBV18	16	TRBJ1-5	NA	TGTGCCAGCTCACCACTTATGAGCAGGGACAATCAGCCCCAGCATTTT	CASSPLMSRDNQPQHF
TRBD2	TRBV9	14	TRBJ2-1	NA	TGTGCCAGCAGCGTAACTAGCGGGGGAAATGAGCAGTTCTTC	CASSVTSGGNEQFF
TRBD1	TRBV5-5	16	TRBJ1-1	NA	TGTGCCAGCAGCGGAATACAGGGGGCTTTTTCCACTGAAGCTTTCTTT	CASSGIQGAFSTEAFF
TRBD2	TRBV9	19	TRBJ2-2	many	TGTGCCAGCAGCGCAGTTCCGGGACTAGCGGCAATGGGTGCCGGGGAGCTGTTTTTT	CASSAVPGLAAMGAGELFF
NA	TRBV5-1	14	TRBJ1-1	NA	TGCGCCAGCAGCTCCAGGGGTTATGGCACTGAAGCTTTCTTT	CASSSRGYGTEAFF
NA	TRBV27	13	TRBJ2-7	NA	TGTGCCAGCATAAGCCGGACTTCCTACGAGCAGTACTTC	CASISRTSYEQYF
NA	TRBV6-5	13	TRBJ1-5	NA	TGTGCCAGTCTAGGACTGAGCAATCAGCCCCAGCATTTT	CASLGLSNQPQHF
TRBD1	TRBV7-9	15	TRBJ1-3	once	TGTGCCAGCAGGGGTCGGGACAGGGCAAGGGACACCATATATTTT	CASRGRDRARDTIYF
NA	TRBV15	16	TRBJ1-2	NA	TGTGCCACCAGCAGAGGGGCGGGGGGAGGTCGTTATGGCTACACCTTC	CATSRGAGGGRYGYTF
NA	TRBV6-6	14	TRBJ1-6	NA	TGTGCCAGCAGCCCCGGGAGGAACAATTCACCCCTCCACTTT	CASSPGRNNSPLHF
NA	TRBV13	14	TRBJ2-5	NA	TGTGCCAGCAGCTTACGCGGGTACCAAGAGACCCAGTACTTC	CASSLRGYQETQYF
TRBD1	TRBV4-2	15	TRBJ1-1	NA	TGTGCCAGCAGCCAAGGATCAGGGGGATACACTGAAGCTTTCTTT	CASSQGSGGYTEAFF
NA	TRBV9	17	TRBJ1-2	NA	TGTGCCAGCAGCGTAGGAGCCACCCGTACTGATAACTATGGCTACACCTTC	CASSVGATRTDNYGYTF
NA	TRBV5-6	15	TRBJ1-3	NA	TGTGCCAGCAGCCGGGGCTCGGGGGCTGGAAACACCATATATTTT	CASSRGSGAGNTIYF
NA	TRBV7-9	16	TRBJ2-1	once	TGTGCCAGCAGCTTCCGAGGGGGGGCGATCTCGGGTGAGCAGTTCTTC	CASSFRGGAISGEQFF
NA	TRBV4-1	14	TRBJ2-7	NA	TGCGCCAGCAGCCGTTCATCGGGACTGTACGAGCAGTACTTC	CASSRSSGLYEQYF